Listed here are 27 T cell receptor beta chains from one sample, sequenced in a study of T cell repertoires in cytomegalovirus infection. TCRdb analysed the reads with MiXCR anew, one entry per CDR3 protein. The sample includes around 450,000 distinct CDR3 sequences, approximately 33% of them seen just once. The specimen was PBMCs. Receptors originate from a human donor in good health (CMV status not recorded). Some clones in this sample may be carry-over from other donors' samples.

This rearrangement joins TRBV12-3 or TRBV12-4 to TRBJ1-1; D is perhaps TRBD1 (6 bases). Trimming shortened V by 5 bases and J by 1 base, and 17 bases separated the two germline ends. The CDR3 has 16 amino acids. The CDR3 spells CASSAPGVQQNTEAFF. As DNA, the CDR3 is TGTGCCAGCAGTGCTCCAGGGGTTCAACAGAACACTGAAGCTTTCTTT.

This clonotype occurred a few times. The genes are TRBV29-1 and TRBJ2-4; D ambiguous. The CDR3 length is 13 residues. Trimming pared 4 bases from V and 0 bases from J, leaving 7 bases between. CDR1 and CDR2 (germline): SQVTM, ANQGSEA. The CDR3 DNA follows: TGCAGCGTTGTTCTGCTAGCCAAAAACATTCAGTACTTC. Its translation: CSVVLLAKNIQYF.

CDR3 sequence reads: CASSLRGKGNSPLHF. CDR3 coding DNA: TGTGCCAGCAGTTTAAGGGGTAAGGGCAATTCACCCCTCCACTTT. This rearrangement joins TRBV12-3 or TRBV12-4 to TRBJ1-6, with D tentatively TRBD1 (5 bases). The length of the CDR3 is 15 residues. Trimming pared 2 bases from V and 7 bases from J, leaving 12 bases between.

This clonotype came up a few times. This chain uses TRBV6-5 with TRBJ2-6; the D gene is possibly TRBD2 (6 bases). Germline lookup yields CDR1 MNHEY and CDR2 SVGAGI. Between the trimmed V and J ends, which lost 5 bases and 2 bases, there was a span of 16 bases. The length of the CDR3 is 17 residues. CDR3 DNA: TGTGCCAGCAGTATAATAGCGGCGAGGGCTGGGGCCAACGTCCTGACTTTC. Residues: CASSIIAARAGANVLTF.

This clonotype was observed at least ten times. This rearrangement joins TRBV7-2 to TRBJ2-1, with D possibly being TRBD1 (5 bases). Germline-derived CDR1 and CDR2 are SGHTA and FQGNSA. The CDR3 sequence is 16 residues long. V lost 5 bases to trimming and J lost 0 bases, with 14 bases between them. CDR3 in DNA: TGTGCCAGCAGCACTACCAGGGTGAGCTCCTACAATGAGCAGTTCTTC. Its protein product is CASSTTRVSSYNEQFF.

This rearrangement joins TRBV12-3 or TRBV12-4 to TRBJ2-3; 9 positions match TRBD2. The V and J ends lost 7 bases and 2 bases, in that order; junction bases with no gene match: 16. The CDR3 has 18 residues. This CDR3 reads CASKNRGPTSGFTDTQYF. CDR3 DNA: TGTGCCAGCAAAAACAGGGGTCCGACTAGCGGTTTCACAGATACGCAGTATTTT.

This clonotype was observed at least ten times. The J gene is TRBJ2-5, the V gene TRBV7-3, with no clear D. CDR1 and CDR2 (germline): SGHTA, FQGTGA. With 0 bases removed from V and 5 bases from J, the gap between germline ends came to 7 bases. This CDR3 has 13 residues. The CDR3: CASSLTSLETQYF. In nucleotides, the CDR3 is TGTGCCAGCAGCTTAACTAGCCTCGAGACCCAGTACTTC.

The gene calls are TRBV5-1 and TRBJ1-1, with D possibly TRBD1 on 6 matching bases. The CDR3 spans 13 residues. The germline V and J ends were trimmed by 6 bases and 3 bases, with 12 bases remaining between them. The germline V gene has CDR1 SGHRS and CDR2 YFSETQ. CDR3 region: CASTEDSYTEAFF. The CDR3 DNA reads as TGCGCCAGCACCGAGGACAGTTACACTGAAGCTTTCTTT.

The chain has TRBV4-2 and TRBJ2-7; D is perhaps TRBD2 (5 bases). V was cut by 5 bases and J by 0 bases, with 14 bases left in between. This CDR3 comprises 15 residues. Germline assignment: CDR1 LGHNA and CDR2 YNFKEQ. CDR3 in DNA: TGTGCCAGCAGCACCCGTAGCGAGAGCTCCTACGAGCAGTACTTC. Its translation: CASSTRSESSYEQYF.

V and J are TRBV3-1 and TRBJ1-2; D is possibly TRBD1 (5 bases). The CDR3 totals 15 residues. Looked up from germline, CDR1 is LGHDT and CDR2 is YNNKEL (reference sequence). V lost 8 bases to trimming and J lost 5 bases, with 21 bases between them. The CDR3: CASGTPAPGSYGYTF. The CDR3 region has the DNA TGTGCCAGCGGGACGCCTGCGCCCGGATCGTATGGCTACACCTTC. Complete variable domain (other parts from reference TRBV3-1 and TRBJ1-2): DTAVSQTPKYLVTQMGNDKSIKCEQNLGHDTMYWYKQDSKKFLKIMFSYNNKELIINETVPNRFSPKSPDKAHLNLHINSLELGDSAVYFCASGTPAPGSYGYTFGSGTRLTVV.

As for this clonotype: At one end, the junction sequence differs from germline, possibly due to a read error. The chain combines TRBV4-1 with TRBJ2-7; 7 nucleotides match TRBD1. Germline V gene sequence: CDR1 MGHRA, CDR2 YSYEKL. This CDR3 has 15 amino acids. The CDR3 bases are TGTGCCAGCAGCCAATCGACAGGGAGCTCCTACGAGCAGTACTTC. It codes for CASSQSTGSSYEQYF.

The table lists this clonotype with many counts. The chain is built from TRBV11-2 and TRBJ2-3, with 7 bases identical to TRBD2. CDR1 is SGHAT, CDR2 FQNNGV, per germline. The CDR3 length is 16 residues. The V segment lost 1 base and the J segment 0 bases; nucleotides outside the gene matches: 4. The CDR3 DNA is TGTGCCAGCAGCTTAGTGGGGGGGGGGAGCACAGATACGCAGTATTTT. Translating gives CASSLVGGGSTDTQYF. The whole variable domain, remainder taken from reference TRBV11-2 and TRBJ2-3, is EAGVAQSPRYKIIEKRQSVAFWCNPISGHATLYWYQQILGQGPKLLIQFQNNGVVDDSQLPKDRFSAERLKGVDSTLKIQPAKLEDSAVYLCASSLVGGGSTDTQYFGPGTRLTVL.

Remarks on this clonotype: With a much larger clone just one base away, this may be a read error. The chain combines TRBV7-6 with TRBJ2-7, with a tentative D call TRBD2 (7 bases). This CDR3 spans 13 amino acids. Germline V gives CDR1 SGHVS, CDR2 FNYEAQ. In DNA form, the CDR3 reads TGTGACAGCAGTTACGCAGGGGAGGGTGAGCAGTACTTC. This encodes CDSSYAGEGEQYF.

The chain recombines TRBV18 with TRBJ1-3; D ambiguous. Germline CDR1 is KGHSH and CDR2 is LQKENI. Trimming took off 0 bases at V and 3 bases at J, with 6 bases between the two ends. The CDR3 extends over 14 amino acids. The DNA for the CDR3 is TGTGCCAGCTCACCACCTTACGGTGGAAACACCATATATTTT. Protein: CASSPPYGGNTIYF. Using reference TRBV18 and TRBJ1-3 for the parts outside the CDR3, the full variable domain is NAGVMQNPRHLVRRRGQEARLRCSPMKGHSHVYWYRQLPEEGLKFMVYLQKENIIDESGMPKERFSAEFPKEGPSILRIQQVVRGDSAAYFCASSPPYGGNTIYFGEGSWLTVV.

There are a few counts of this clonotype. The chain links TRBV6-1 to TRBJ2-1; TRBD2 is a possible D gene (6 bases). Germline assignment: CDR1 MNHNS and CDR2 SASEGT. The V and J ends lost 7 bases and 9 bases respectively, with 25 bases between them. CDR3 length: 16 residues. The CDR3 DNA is TGTGCCAGCACTCGAACCCCGGGACTGTCCTTGGGTGAGCAGTTCTTC. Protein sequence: CASTRTPGLSLGEQFF.

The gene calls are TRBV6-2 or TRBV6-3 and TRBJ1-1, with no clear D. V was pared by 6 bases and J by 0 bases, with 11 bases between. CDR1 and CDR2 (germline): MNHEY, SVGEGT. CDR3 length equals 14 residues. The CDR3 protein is CASRRREMNTEAFF. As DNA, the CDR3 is TGTGCCAGCAGGCGACGAGAGATGAACACTGAAGCTTTCTTT.

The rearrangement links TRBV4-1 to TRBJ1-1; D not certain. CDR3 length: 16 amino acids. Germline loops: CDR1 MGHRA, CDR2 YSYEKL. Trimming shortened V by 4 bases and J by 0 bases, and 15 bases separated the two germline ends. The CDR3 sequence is CASSPQAPPVNTEAFF. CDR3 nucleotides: TGCGCCAGCAGCCCTCAGGCACCCCCGGTGAACACTGAAGCTTTCTTT.

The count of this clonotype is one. The DNA of the CDR3 is TGTGCCAGCTCTCCGACAGGCTCGAACACTGAAGCTTTCTTT. Residues: CASSPTGSNTEAFF. The V call is TRBV18, the J call TRBJ1-1, with D tentatively TRBD1 (6 bases). The CDR3 extends over 14 amino acids. The V and J ends lost 6 bases and 1 base respectively, with 12 bases between them. The germline gives CDR1 KGHSH, CDR2 LQKENI.

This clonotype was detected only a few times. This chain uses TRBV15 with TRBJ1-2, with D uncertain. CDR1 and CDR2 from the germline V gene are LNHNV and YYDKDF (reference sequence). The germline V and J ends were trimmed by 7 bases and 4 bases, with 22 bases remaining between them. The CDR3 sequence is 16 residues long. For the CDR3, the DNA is TGTGCCACCACCCACGAGAGAGTTTCCAATTTCTATGGCTACACCTTC. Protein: CATTHERVSNFYGYTF.

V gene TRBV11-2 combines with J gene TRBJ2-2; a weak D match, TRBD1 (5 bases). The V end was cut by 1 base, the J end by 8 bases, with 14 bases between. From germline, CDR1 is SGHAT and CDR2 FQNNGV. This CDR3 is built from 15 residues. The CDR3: CASSLGGPFGGELFF. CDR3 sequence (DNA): TGTGCCAGCAGCTTAGGGGGCCCTTTTGGTGGGGAGCTGTTTTTT. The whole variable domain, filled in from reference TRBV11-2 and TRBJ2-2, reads EAGVAQSPRYKIIEKRQSVAFWCNPISGHATLYWYQQILGQGPKLLIQFQNNGVVDDSQLPKDRFSAERLKGVDSTLKIQPAKLEDSAVYLCASSLGGPFGGELFFGEGSRLTVL.

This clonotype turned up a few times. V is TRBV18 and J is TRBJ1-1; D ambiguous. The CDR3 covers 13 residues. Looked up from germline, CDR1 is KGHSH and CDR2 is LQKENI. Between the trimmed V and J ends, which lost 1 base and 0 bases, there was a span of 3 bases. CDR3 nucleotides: TGTGCCAGCTCACCACTGGTGAACACTGAAGCTTTCTTT. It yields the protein CASSPLVNTEAFF. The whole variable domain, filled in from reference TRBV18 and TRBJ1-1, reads NAGVMQNPRHLVRRRGQEARLRCSPMKGHSHVYWYRQLPEEGLKFMVYLQKENIIDESGMPKERFSAEFPKEGPSILRIQQVVRGDSAAYFCASSPLVNTEAFFGQGTRLTVV.

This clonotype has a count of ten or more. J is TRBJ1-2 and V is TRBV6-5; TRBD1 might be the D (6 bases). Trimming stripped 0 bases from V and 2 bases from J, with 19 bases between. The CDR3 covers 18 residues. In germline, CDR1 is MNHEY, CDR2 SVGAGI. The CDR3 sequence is CASSYSSRGGSRNYGYTF. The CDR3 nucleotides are TGTGCCAGCAGTTACTCGAGTAGGGGGGGGAGCAGAAACTATGGCTACACCTTC.

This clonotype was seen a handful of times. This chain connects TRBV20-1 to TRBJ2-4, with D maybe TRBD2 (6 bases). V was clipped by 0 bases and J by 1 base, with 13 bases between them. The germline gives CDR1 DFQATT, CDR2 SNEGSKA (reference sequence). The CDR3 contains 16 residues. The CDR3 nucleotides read TGCAGTGCTAGAGATCCGGGGGATTTTGCCAAAAACATTCAGTACTTC. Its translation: CSARDPGDFAKNIQYF.

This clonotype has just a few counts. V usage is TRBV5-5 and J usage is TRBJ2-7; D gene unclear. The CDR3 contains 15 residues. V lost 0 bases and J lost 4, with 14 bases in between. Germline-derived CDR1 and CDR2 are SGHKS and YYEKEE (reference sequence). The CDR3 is CASSLVLSERYEQYF. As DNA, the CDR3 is TGTGCCAGCAGCTTGGTTTTATCAGAAAGGTACGAGCAGTACTTC.

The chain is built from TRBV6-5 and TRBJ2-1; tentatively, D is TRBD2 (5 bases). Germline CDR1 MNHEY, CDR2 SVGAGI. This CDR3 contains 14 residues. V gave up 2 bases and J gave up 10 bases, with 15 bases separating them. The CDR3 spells CASSYGSQAFEQFF. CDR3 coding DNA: TGTGCCAGCAGTTACGGGAGTCAGGCCTTCGAGCAGTTCTTC.

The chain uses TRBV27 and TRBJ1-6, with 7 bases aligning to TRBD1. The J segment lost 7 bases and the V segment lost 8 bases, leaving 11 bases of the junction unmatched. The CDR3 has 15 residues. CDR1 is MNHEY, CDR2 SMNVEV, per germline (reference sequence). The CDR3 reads CASRPAGGKNSPLHF. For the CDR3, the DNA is TGTGCCAGCCGACCTGCAGGGGGAAAGAATTCACCCCTCCACTTT.

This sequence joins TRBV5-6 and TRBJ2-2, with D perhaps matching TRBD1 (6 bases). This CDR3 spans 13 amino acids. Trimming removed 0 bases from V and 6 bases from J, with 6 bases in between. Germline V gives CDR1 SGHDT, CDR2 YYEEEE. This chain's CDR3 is CASSLGTAGELFF. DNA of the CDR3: TGTGCCAGCAGCTTGGGGACAGCCGGGGAGCTGTTTTTT.